Sequencing of this TCR beta chain was carried out in a study of follicular helper T cells after annual influenza vaccination. Measured with immunoSEQ multiplex PCR; TCRdb has only the in-frame clones, and not every one. The sample shows thousands of clones, roughly 78% of them seen only once. Described time point: 2015-2016 season, 7 days after influenza vaccination. Trimming removed 3 bases at V and 3 bases at J, with 12 bases between. The CDR3 totals 14 residues. From germline, CDR1 is SGHRS and CDR2 YFSETQ. This TCR was recovered from an adult who received the influenza vaccine. Source: CXCR5- memory CD4+ T cells sorted from blood, taken 7 days after influenza vaccination. This chain connects TRBV5-1 to TRBJ2-5; D might be TRBD1 (5 bases). DNA for the CDR3: TGCGCCAGCAGCTCCCCCTCGACAGAAGAGACCCAGTACTTC. Amino acids: CASSSPSTEETQYF.